Each of the 25 T cell receptor beta chains below was sequenced from the same sample in a study of cytomegalovirus exposure and HLA in healthy donors. Measured with immunoSEQ multiplex PCR; TCRdb has only the in-frame clones, and not every one. The data contain 150,000 or so clones, 65% to 90% of them singletons. Sequences were obtained from PBMCs. These receptors originate from a man aged 18 to 29 in good health and CMV-seropositive.

The chain has TRBV2 and TRBJ2-1; 12 bases are a match to TRBD2. V lost 5 bases to trimming and J lost 8 bases; unmatched junction nucleotides: 4. CDR1 and CDR2 from the germline V gene are SNHLY and FYNNEI. This CDR3 region has 14 residues. CDR3 region: CASSSSGGADEQFF. The CDR3 bases are TGTGCCAGCAGTTCTAGCGGGGGGGCGGATGAGCAGTTCTTC. Full variable domain (rest looked up from reference TRBV2 and TRBJ2-1): EPEVTQTPSHQVTQMGQEVILRCVPISNHLYFYWYRQILGQKVEFLVSFYNNEISEKSEIFDDQFSVERPDGSNFTLKIRSTKLEDSAMYFCASSSSGGADEQFFGPGTRLTVL.

This clone appeared a single time. V and J are TRBV19 and TRBJ1-1; D might be TRBD1 (5 bases). V gave up 7 bases and J gave up 0 bases, with 15 bases separating them. Germline V lookup: CDR1 LNHDA, CDR2 SQIVND (reference sequence). CDR3 length: 15 amino acids. CDR3: CASKEGGVLNTEAFF. The CDR3 nucleotides read TGTGCCAGTAAAGAAGGAGGGGTTCTGAACACTGAAGCTTTCTTT. Filled out from reference TRBV19 and TRBJ1-1, the complete variable domain reads DGGITQSPKYLFRKEGQNVTLSCEQNLNHDAMYWYRQDPGQGLRLIYYSQIVNDFQKGDIAEGYSVSREKKESFPLTVTSAQKNPTAFYLCASKEGGVLNTEAFFGQGTRLTVV.

The CDR3 protein is CASSPTPGQGGETQYF. The CDR3 nucleotides read TGTGCCAGCAGCCCAACTCCGGGACAGGGGGGAGAGACCCAGTACTTC. The chain carries TRBV11-2 and TRBJ2-5, with 11 positions matching TRBD1. With V trimmed by 5 bases and J by 4 bases, 9 bases remained unmatched. Germline values: CDR1 SGHAT, CDR2 FQNNGV. The CDR3 totals 16 residues.

CDR3 region: CASSLGTLNTEAFF. In DNA form, the CDR3 reads TGTGCCAGCAGCTTAGGCACATTGAACACTGAAGCTTTCTTT. This chain connects TRBV7-9 to TRBJ1-1, with unresolved D. Trimming stripped 1 base from V and 0 bases from J, with 6 bases between. The CDR3 has 14 amino acids. Germline V lookup: CDR1 SEHNR, CDR2 FQNEAQ (reference sequence). The variable domain in full, with the rest retrieved from reference TRBV7-9 and TRBJ1-1, is DTGVSQNPRHKITKRGQNVTFRCDPISEHNRLYWYRQTLGQGPEFLTYFQNEAQLEKSRLLSDRFSAERPKGSFSTLEIQRTEQGDSAMYLCASSLGTLNTEAFFGQGTRLTVV.

The V call is TRBV9, the J call TRBJ1-6; D is perhaps TRBD1 (6 bases). Trimming shortened V by 4 bases and J by 8 bases, and 16 bases separated the two germline ends. The CDR3 has 15 amino acids. Looked up from germline, CDR1 is SGDLS and CDR2 is YYNGEE. As DNA, the CDR3 is TGTGCCAGCAGCAAACTACAGGGCCGAGATTCACCCCTCCACTTT. Translation: CASSKLQGRDSPLHF.

The rearrangement uses TRBV7-8 and TRBJ2-3; 9 bases fit TRBD1. J gave up 2 bases and V 5 bases, and 11 bases lay outside the gene matches. Germline loops: CDR1 SGHVS, CDR2 FQNEAQ. This CDR3 has 17 residues. CDR3 amino acids: CASSPPSGQGTTDTQYF. The DNA for the CDR3 is TGTGCCAGCAGCCCGCCCTCCGGACAGGGGACCACAGATACGCAGTATTTT.

V is TRBV12-2 and J is TRBJ1-3; TRBD1 is the table's D call, not checked against the DNA. TRBV12-2 is reported as a pseudogene. The CDR3 is 17 amino acids. The CDR3 DNA reads TGTGCAAGTCGCCCAGGAAGGACAGTCAGCGTTGGAAACACCATATATTTT. Its protein product is CASRPGRTVSVGNTIYF.

The chain is built from TRBV5-6 and TRBJ1-1, with TRBD1 as a possible D gene (6 bases). CDR3 length equals 14 residues. Trimming left V 4 bases short and J 4 bases short, with 14 bases between. Per germline, CDR1 SGHDT and CDR2 YYEEEE. The CDR3 is CASSLEGVGTEAFF. The CDR3 region has the DNA TGTGCCAGCAGCCTGGAGGGGGTCGGCACTGAAGCTTTCTTT.

The rearrangement links TRBV13 to TRBJ2-7; TRBD2 agrees at 9 bases. The CDR3 is made up of 15 amino acids. CDR1 is PRHDT and CDR2 is FYEKMQ in the germline V gene (reference sequence). V lost 5 bases, J lost 3 bases, and 8 bases stayed unmatched. Here the CDR3 reads CASSRNAGGLYEQYF. In DNA form, the CDR3 reads TGTGCCAGCAGCCGGAATGCGGGAGGGCTCTACGAGCAGTACTTC.

The chain recombines TRBV7-8 with TRBJ2-7; TRBD1 is a possible D gene (5 bases). From germline, CDR1 is SGHVS and CDR2 FQNEAQ. This CDR3 spans 11 amino acids. Trimming took off 5 bases at V and 9 bases at J, with 11 bases between the two ends. DNA for the CDR3: TGTGCCAGCAGCCAAACACAGGTGCAGTACTTC. Residues: CASSQTQVQYF.

The CDR3: CASQQTGNTEAFF. DNA for the CDR3: TGCGCCAGCCAGCAGACAGGGAACACTGAAGCTTTCTTT. V is TRBV4-1 and J is TRBJ1-1; TRBD1 might be the D (6 bases). CDR3 size: 13 residues. Trimming removed 8 bases from V and 1 base from J, with 11 bases in between. Germline lookup yields CDR1 MGHRA and CDR2 YSYEKL.

The V gene is TRBV30, the J gene TRBJ2-1; 10 bases map to TRBD2. J was trimmed by 3 bases and V by 3 bases; bases with no gene match: 5. The CDR3 totals 15 residues. The germline CDR1 and CDR2 sequences are GTSNPN and SVGIG (reference sequence). The CDR3: CAWSYLAGDYNEQFF. DNA for the CDR3: TGTGCCTGGAGCTACCTAGCGGGGGACTACAATGAGCAGTTCTTC. Looking up the rest from reference TRBV30 and TRBJ2-1 gives the full variable domain: SQTIHQWPATLVQPVGSPLSLECTVEGTSNPNLYWYRQAAGRGLQLLFYSVGIGQISSEVPQNLSASRPQDRQFILSSKKLLLSDSGFYLCAWSYLAGDYNEQFFGPGTRLTVL.

This chain joins TRBV11-2 and TRBJ2-5; D possibly corresponds to TRBD1 (6 bases). V lost 5 bases and J lost 12, with 13 bases in between. The germline CDR1 and CDR2 sequences are SGHAT and FQNNGV. The CDR3 sequence is 11 residues long. The CDR3 reads CASSLHREKYF. Here the CDR3 DNA reads TGTGCCAGCAGCCTCCACAGGGAGAAGTACTTC.

CDR3 residues: CSVGTSGVNEQFF. The CDR3 DNA sequence: TGCAGCGTGGGGACTAGCGGGGTCAATGAGCAGTTCTTC. This chain links TRBV29-1 with TRBJ2-1; TRBD2 matches at 13 bases. The CDR3 has 13 residues. Losses at the gene ends were 6 bases for V and 6 bases for J; bases not matched to a gene: 2. Germline V gives CDR1 SQVTM, CDR2 ANQGSEA.

The chain carries TRBV11-2 and TRBJ2-5; TRBD2 matches at 7 bases. Germline loops: CDR1 SGHAT, CDR2 FQNNGV. This CDR3 contains 15 residues. The V and J ends lost 5 bases and 5 bases, in that order; junction bases with no gene match: 11. The CDR3 DNA sequence: TGTGCCAGCAGCACGATAATAGCGGGTGCGGAGACCCAGTACTTC. Amino acids: CASSTIIAGAETQYF.

This chain uses TRBV18 with TRBJ2-5; a weak D match, TRBD2 (5 bases). Trimming pared 3 bases from V and 3 bases from J, leaving 11 bases between. From germline, CDR1 is KGHSH and CDR2 LQKENI. CDR3 length equals 14 residues. The CDR3 is CASSPGLAEETQYF. The DNA for the CDR3 is TGTGCCAGCTCACCCGGGCTAGCCGAAGAGACCCAGTACTTC.

This clone has a handful of counts. The CDR3 reads CASSRGQVTQPQHF. The CDR3 region has the DNA TGCGCCAGCAGCCGAGGACAGGTTACTCAGCCCCAGCATTTT. This rearrangement joins TRBV4-1 to TRBJ1-5, with 7 bases identical to TRBD1. Germline V gives CDR1 MGHRA, CDR2 YSYEKL. CDR3 length: 14 residues. The J segment lost 6 bases and the V segment lost 4 bases, leaving 6 bases of the junction unmatched.

This clone was found a few times. The chain recombines TRBV10-2 with TRBJ2-7; no definite D call. V was pared by 0 bases and J by 3 bases, with 6 bases between. The V gene's germline CDR1 is WSHSY and CDR2 SAAADI. The length of the CDR3 is 13 residues. CDR3 DNA: TGCGCCAGCAGTGAGTCTGCGAGCTACGAGCAGTACTTC. This encodes CASSESASYEQYF.

The chain has TRBV9 and TRBJ1-1; 8 bases align to TRBD1. This CDR3 has 15 residues. The V segment lost 5 bases and the J segment 6 bases; nucleotides outside the gene matches: 12. The germline gives CDR1 SGDLS, CDR2 YYNGEE. The CDR3 loop is CASSADREKGAEAFF. The CDR3 DNA reads as TGTGCCAGCAGTGCGGACAGGGAGAAAGGGGCTGAAGCTTTCTTT.

V is TRBV19 and J is TRBJ2-7; D remains ambiguous. This CDR3 contains 14 residues. Germline V gene sequence: CDR1 LNHDA, CDR2 SQIVND (reference sequence). V was pared by 5 bases and J by 3 bases, with 14 bases between. The CDR3 is CASSSVNNFYEQYF. CDR3 coding DNA: TGTGCCAGTAGTTCCGTGAATAACTTCTACGAGCAGTACTTC.

This clone was counted only a few times. The CDR3 loop is CASSPHLGSNQPQHF. The DNA of the CDR3 is TGTGCCAGCAGTCCGCACCTCGGGAGCAATCAGCCCCAGCATTTT. V usage is TRBV6-5 and J usage is TRBJ1-5; unclear D gene. The CDR3 consists of 15 residues. V was cut by 5 bases and J by 1 base, with 12 bases left in between. CDR1 MNHEY and CDR2 SVGAGI come from the germline V gene.

The chain is built from TRBV2 and TRBJ2-7; 7 nucleotides line up with TRBD1. Germline-derived CDR1 and CDR2 are SNHLY and FYNNEI. The V gene end was trimmed by 7 bases and the J gene end by 2 bases; junction bases not matched to a gene: 11. This CDR3 region has 15 residues. The DNA of the CDR3 is TGTGCCAGCATCCCTTTTGACAGGGTGGCCTACGAGCAGTACTTC. It yields the protein CASIPFDRVAYEQYF.

The CDR3 region has the DNA TGTGCCAGCAGCCTATCCCCTGAATACGAGCAGTACTTC. This codes for CASSLSPEYEQYF. This chain links TRBV7-2 with TRBJ2-7; D is ambiguous. V lost 5 bases and J lost 4, with 12 bases in between. Germline CDR1 is SGHTA and CDR2 is FQGNSA. The CDR3 consists of 13 residues.

The chain carries TRBV7-6 and TRBJ1-1, with a tentative D call TRBD1 (5 bases). The germline V and J ends were trimmed by 3 bases and 4 bases, with 15 bases remaining between them. The CDR3 is 15 residues long. Germline CDR1 SGHVS, CDR2 FNYEAQ. CDR3 sequence (DNA): TGTGCCAGCAGCTTCCCTGACAAAAGGGGCACTGAAGCTTTCTTT. Its translation is CASSFPDKRGTEAFF.

The chain carries TRBV5-4 and TRBJ1-2; TRBD1 might be the D (6 bases). V was pared by 4 bases and J by 4 bases, with 17 bases between. The CDR3 contains 15 residues. In germline, CDR1 is SGHNT, CDR2 YYREEE (reference sequence). The DNA of the CDR3 is TGTGCCAGCAGCCGATCCCAGGCAGGGGTCTATGGCTACACCTTC. Its protein product is CASSRSQAGVYGYTF.